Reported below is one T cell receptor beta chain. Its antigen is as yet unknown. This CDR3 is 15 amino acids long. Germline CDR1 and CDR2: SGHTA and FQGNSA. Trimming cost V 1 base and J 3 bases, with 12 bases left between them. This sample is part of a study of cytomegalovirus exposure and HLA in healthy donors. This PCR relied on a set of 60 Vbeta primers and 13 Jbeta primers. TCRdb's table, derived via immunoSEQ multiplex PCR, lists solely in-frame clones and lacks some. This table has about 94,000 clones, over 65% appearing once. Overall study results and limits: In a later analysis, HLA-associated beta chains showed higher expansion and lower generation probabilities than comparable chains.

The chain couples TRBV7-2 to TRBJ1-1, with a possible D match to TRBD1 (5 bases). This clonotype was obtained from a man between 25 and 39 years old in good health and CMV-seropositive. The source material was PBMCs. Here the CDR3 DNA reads TGTGCCAGCAGCTTAGATCCAGGGAGGGACACTGAAGCTTTCTTT. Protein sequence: CASSLDPGRDTEAFF.